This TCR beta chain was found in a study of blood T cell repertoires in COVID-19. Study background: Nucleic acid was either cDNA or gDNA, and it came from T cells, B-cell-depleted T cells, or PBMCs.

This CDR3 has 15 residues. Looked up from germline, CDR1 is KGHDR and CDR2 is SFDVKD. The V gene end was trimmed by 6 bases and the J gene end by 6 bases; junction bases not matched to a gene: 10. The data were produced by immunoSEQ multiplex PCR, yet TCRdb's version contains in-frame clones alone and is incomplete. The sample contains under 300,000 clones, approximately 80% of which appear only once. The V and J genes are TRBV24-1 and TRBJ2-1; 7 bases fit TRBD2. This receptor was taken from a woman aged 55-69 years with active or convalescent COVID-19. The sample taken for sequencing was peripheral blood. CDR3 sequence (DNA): TGTGCCACCAGTTTTGGTAGCGGGCCGAGCAATGAGCAGTTCTTC. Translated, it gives CATSFGSGPSNEQFF.